The TCR beta chain under discussion was sequenced for a study of PD-L1 blockade in urothelial cancer. On the study more broadly: At 3 weeks after treatment start (second dose) and again at 6 weeks, blood was analyzed. Blood-derived samples held a median around 140,000 T cells.

Sequencing used immunoSEQ multiplex PCR; TCRdb keeps in-frame clones, though not all of them. The table has tens of thousands of clones, roughly 76% seen once. With 0 bases clipped from V and 5 bases from J, the junction kept 6 bases outside the gene matches. Looked up from germline, CDR1 is KGHSH and CDR2 is LQKENI. The CDR3 consists of 15 residues. This receptor was identified in a man aged 50 to 60 with urothelial cancer. The chain employs TRBV18 and TRBJ1-1, with 7 bases matching TRBD1. The starting material was PBMCs, obtained around atezolizumab (anti-PD-L1) treatment. The CDR3 here is CASSPPSQGRTEAFF. In DNA form, the CDR3 reads TGTGCCAGCTCACCACCGTCACAGGGGAGGACTGAAGCTTTCTTT.